These T cell receptor beta chains were read from a single sample in a study of blood T cell repertoires in COVID-19. Libraries were prepared by immunoSEQ multiplex PCR; TCRdb keeps only in-frame clonotypes and omits some of them. The data show 150,000 to 200,000 clones, roughly 82% seen once. The material sequenced was PBMCs or T cells enriched from blood (not recorded which). Receptors originate from a woman in her fifties or sixties with acute COVID-19. Both conserved end residues are part of each CDR3. D genes are given only for firm matches. Expanded clones get a size class; other rows say once, few or many, or leave the size out.

size | J | D | V | DNA | CDR3
few | TRBJ2-7 | - | TRBV7-2 | TGTGCCAGCAGCCCCCCAGATCCCCCCTACGAGCAGTACTTC | CASSPPDPPYEQYF
few | TRBJ1-2 | TRBD1 | TRBV15 | TGTGCCACCAGCACAATAGGGGGCCCTAGGAATGGCTACACCTTC | CATSTIGGPRNGYTF
- | TRBJ2-3 | TRBD2 | TRBV19 | TGTGCCAGTAGTCATGGTCTAGCGGGAGACGAGAGAGGCACAGATACGCAGTATTTT | CASSHGLAGDERGTDTQYF
few | TRBJ1-5 | TRBD1 | TRBV20-1 | TGCAGTGCTAGTGCTGGACAGGGGATCAATCAGCCCCAGCATTTT | CSASAGQGINQPQHF
once | TRBJ2-7 | TRBD2 | TRBV30 | TGTGCCTGGACTAGCGGGAACGGCCACGAGCAGTACTTC | CAWTSGNGHEQYF
- | TRBJ2-1 | TRBD1 | TRBV7-9 | TGTGCCAGCAGCTTCAGAGGACAGGGGGCATACAATGAGCAGTTCTTC | CASSFRGQGAYNEQFF
- | TRBJ2-5 | - | TRBV7-9 | TGTGCCAGCAGCTTAGAAGGGGGAGAGACCCAGTACTTC | CASSLEGGETQYF
once | TRBJ2-1 | TRBD2 | TRBV9 | TGTGCCAGCAGCGCGAGGCTCCTAGCGGGGGGACGGATAGAGCAGTTCTTC | CASSARLLAGGRIEQFF
- | TRBJ1-2 | - | TRBV4-2 | TGTGCCAGCAGCCAAGATTCTGGGACTGAACTATGGGGCTACACCTTC | CASSQDSGTELWGYTF
- | TRBJ2-3 | - | TRBV19 | TGTGCCAGTAGTATGGGGGCAGGGGCGGATACGCAGTATTTT | CASSMGAGADTQYF
few | TRBJ1-6 | - | TRBV4-3 | TGCGCCAGCAGCCGGGACGACAGGTCCTATAATTCACCCCTCCACTTT | CASSRDDRSYNSPLHF
- | TRBJ1-4 | TRBD1 | TRBV7-9 | TGTGCCAGCAGCCAACCTCGGGACAGGGCATTCGCAACTAATGAAAAACTGTTTTTT | CASSQPRDRAFATNEKLFF
- | TRBJ2-7 | TRBD2 | TRBV3-1/TRBV3-2 | TGTGCCAGCAGCGTGGGACTAGCGGGACGTGAGCAGTACTTC | CASSVGLAGREQYF
- | TRBJ2-7 | - | TRBV21-1 | TGTGCCAGCAGCATCAGGATTGGCGTCGAGCAGTACTTC | CASSIRIGVEQYF
- | TRBJ2-5 | - | TRBV24-1 | TGTGCCACCAGTGATTCCCCAGCGGCTCGAGAGACCCAGTACTTC | CATSDSPAARETQYF
- | TRBJ2-3 | - | TRBV7-9 | TGTGCCAGCCGAGTCAGGGAGGCCACAGATACGCAGTATTTT | CASRVREATDTQYF
- | TRBJ1-6 | TRBD1 | TRBV30 | TGTGCCTGGAGTGTGACAGGGGTGAGTTCACCCCTCCACTTT | CAWSVTGVSSPLHF
- | TRBJ2-1 | - | TRBV4-3 | TGCGCCAGCAGCCAAGATGGACACGCAACAGGGCAGTTCTTC | CASSQDGHATGQFF
- | TRBJ1-3 | - | TRBV25-1 | TGTGCCAGCACTCCGACAGATCTAGGAAACACCATATATTTT | CASTPTDLGNTIYF
- | TRBJ2-1 | - | TRBV4-3 | TGCGCCAGCAGCCTTTTCCGGGACACCCCGCCCAATGAGCAGTTCTTC | CASSLFRDTPPNEQFF
- | TRBJ2-1 | TRBD1 | TRBV6-4 | TGTGCCAGCAGTAAGGACCCGACAGGGGTCTACAATGAGCAGTTCTTC | CASSKDPTGVYNEQFF
- | TRBJ2-3 | TRBD1 | TRBV14 | TGTGCCAGCAGCCTCGGGACAGGGGATGCGGCAGATACGCAGTATTTT | CASSLGTGDAADTQYF
- | TRBJ1-2 | - | TRBV9 | TGTGCCAGCAGCGTAGGCGGGACGGTTAACTATGGCTACACCTTC | CASSVGGTVNYGYTF
- | TRBJ2-2 | - | TRBV19 | TGTGCCAGTAGTATCGGAGGGATTGGCACCGGGGAGCTGTTTTTT | CASSIGGIGTGELFF
- | TRBJ1-1 | - | TRBV18 | TGTGCCAGCTCACCGCCTCGTAACCGGGTTAACACTGAAGCTTTCTTT | CASSPPRNRVNTEAFF
few | TRBJ1-6 | - | TRBV18 | TGTGCCAGCTCACCAGGAGGGGACCATAATTCACCCCTCCACTTT | CASSPGGDHNSPLHF
- | TRBJ1-4 | TRBD1 | TRBV7-9 | TGTGCCAGCACCCAGACCCGACAGGGGGCTGCTAATGAAAAACTGTTTTTT | CASTQTRQGAANEKLFF
- | TRBJ2-7 | - | TRBV6-5 | TGTGCCAGCAGTTACGTGTACGGGGTGAGTGCTAACGAGCAGTACTTC | CASSYVYGVSANEQYF
- | TRBJ1-3 | TRBD1 | TRBV15 | TGTGCCACCAGCAGGGAAAGGGGGCGAAACACCATATATTTT | CATSRERGRNTIYF
- | TRBJ2-3 | TRBD2 | TRBV2 | TGTGCCAGCAGCGCTGGAGAGGCGGGGGTTGGCACAGATACGCAGTATTTT | CASSAGEAGVGTDTQYF
- | TRBJ1-1 | - | TRBV19 | TGTGCCAGTAGTATTCTGGGGACTAACACTGAAGCTTTCTTT | CASSILGTNTEAFF
- | TRBJ1-2 | TRBD1 | TRBV10-3 | TGTGCCATCAGTGATCTGGGACAGGGACATGGCTACACCTTC | CAISDLGQGHGYTF
few | TRBJ1-4 | - | TRBV24-1 | TGTGCCACCAGTGAGGCGGGAAGGGATGAAAAACTGTTTTTT | CATSEAGRDEKLFF
- | TRBJ2-2 | - | TRBV19 | TGTGCCAGTAGTGTCGGTAACACCGGGGAGCTGTTTTTT | CASSVGNTGELFF
- | TRBJ1-2 | TRBD1 | TRBV4-3 | TGCGCCAGCAGCCAAGAGGGGACAGCCCACTATGGCTACACCTTC | CASSQEGTAHYGYTF
- | TRBJ1-1 | - | TRBV6-2/TRBV6-3 | TGTGCCAGCAGTATACAGGGCCCGGCTTTCTTT | CASSIQGPAFF
- | TRBJ2-1 | TRBD2 | TRBV18 | TGTGCCAGCTCACTTGGCTCTCTAGCGGGGAGTAATGAGCAGTTCTTC | CASSLGSLAGSNEQFF
once | TRBJ2-3 | - | TRBV4-3 | TGCGCCAGCAGCCAAGTCCTGACTAGACCCGAGGAGCAGTATTTT | CASSQVLTRPEEQYF
- | TRBJ1-4 | - | TRBV4-1 | TGCGCCAGCAGCCAACTCAGGTCCGAAAAACTGTTTTTT | CASSQLRSEKLFF
- | TRBJ1-6 | TRBD1 | TRBV11-2 | TGTGCCAGCAGCACCAAAACAGGGGCCCCTTCACCCCTCCACTTT | CASSTKTGAPSPLHF
- | TRBJ2-1 | - | TRBV11-2 | TGTGCCAGCACCTTGGGGTGGCGGGAATGTGAGCAGTTCTTC | CASTLGWRECEQFF
few | TRBJ2-1 | - | TRBV2 | TGTGCCAGCTCTCCTAATCTTCCCCACAATGAGCAGTTCTTC | CASSPNLPHNEQFF
- | TRBJ1-4 | - | TRBV30 | TGTGCCTGGAGTCCGGGGGGCTGGGGTGAAAAACTGTTTTTT | CAWSPGGWGEKLFF
- | TRBJ1-5 | - | TRBV4-3 | TGCGCCAGCAGCCAAGATCCTTTGCGGGGGGATCAGCCCCAGCATTTT | CASSQDPLRGDQPQHF
many | TRBJ2-3 | - | TRBV27 | TGTGCCAGCAGTTGGAGCTCCACCACAGATACGCAGTATTTT | CASSWSSTTDTQYF
- | TRBJ1-3 | TRBD1 | TRBV6-5 | TGTGCCAGCAGTTTACAGGGGGGATCTGGAAACACCATATATTTT | CASSLQGGSGNTIYF
- | TRBJ1-5 | - | TRBV9 | TGTGCCAGCAGCGTAGATGGGACTTATGATCAGCCCCAGCATTTT | CASSVDGTYDQPQHF
- | TRBJ2-1 | - | TRBV7-9 | TGTGCCAGCAGCCAGACTAGTATTTTTGGGCAGTTCTTC | CASSQTSIFGQFF
- | TRBJ2-5 | TRBD1 | TRBV9 | TGTGCCAGCAGCCCTACAGGGGGAGCCTTGCCGACCCAGTACTTC | CASSPTGGALPTQYF
- | TRBJ2-4 | - | TRBV21-1 | TGTGCCAGCAGCAAACCCACTATTCCTCGGGAGAGGGGCAAAAACATTCAGTACTTC | CASSKPTIPRERGKNIQYF
- | TRBJ2-4 | TRBD1 | TRBV7-9 | TGTGCCAGCAGCTTTCGGGACAGGGGGCGCGATGCCAAAAACATTCAGTACTTC | CASSFRDRGRDAKNIQYF
once | TRBJ1-2 | TRBD1 | TRBV5-5 | TGTGCCAGCAGCTTCCCCGGGACAGGGGCTTATGGCTACACCTTC | CASSFPGTGAYGYTF
few | TRBJ1-1 | - | TRBV2 | TGTGCCAGCGGCGGAGGTCGATTCATGAACACTGAAGCTTTCTTT | CASGGGRFMNTEAFF
few | TRBJ1-6 | - | TRBV6-5 | TGTGCCAGCAGTTACGCGGTCTGGGAGGGAAATTCACCCCTCCACTTT | CASSYAVWEGNSPLHF
- | TRBJ1-1 | - | TRBV10-3 | TGTGCCATGAGAGGGCGGGGGGAGAACACTGAAGCTTTCTTT | CAMRGRGENTEAFF
- | TRBJ1-4 | - | TRBV9 | TGTGCCAGCAGCCCATCTCAGGGGCCAACTAATGAAAAACTGTTTTTT | CASSPSQGPTNEKLFF
- | TRBJ2-3 | TRBD1 | TRBV4-1 | TGCGCCAGCAGCCACGCCGCCGGGACAGGGGGCGGGGATACGCAGTATTTT | CASSHAAGTGGGDTQYF
- | TRBJ2-1 | TRBD2 | TRBV11-3 | TGTGCCAGCAGTTTACATAGCGGGAGGCGCTTTAATGAGCAGTTCTTC | CASSLHSGRRFNEQFF
- | TRBJ2-2 | - | TRBV5-1 | TGCGCCAGCAGGGCCTCTGTAGCGAGGACCGGGGAGCTGTTTTTT | CASRASVARTGELFF